This T cell receptor (beta chain) stems from a study of blood T cell repertoires in COVID-19 (dated by TCRdb to 2020 to 2021). Regarding the research as a whole: Collaborator samples came from the United States, Italy and Spain and covered acute and convalescent phases of COVID-19. HLA class I and class II types, where available, came from metadata supplied by the sample provider rather than from assay-based typing. Nearly every sample came with metadata listing a de-identified subject ID, COVID-19 status, age in years and sex. The repertoires were released in a freely available public database meant as a resource for research on the immune response to SARS-CoV-2. The prospective study material was composed of cDNA or gDNA derived from T cells, B-cell-depleted T cells, or PBMCs. Samples came from the ongoing ImmuneRACE study (first 160 participants) plus 1,254 subjects from 6 global collaborators. Subjects who had been exposed to COVID-19, were actively infected with it, or had recovered from it provided the deeply sampled blood TCRbeta repertoires that made up the dataset.

According to the germline V gene (reference sequence), CDR1 reads MNHEY and CDR2 reads SMNVEV. Trimming takes 6 bases off V and 2 bases off J; junction bases not matched to a gene: 4. Inclusive of the bounding cysteine and phenylalanine, the CDR3 is 13 residues long. CDR3 DNA is the only sequence kept; it has 39 bases, read in frame from the first base. Paper-wide results and their limitations: The amount of clinical and demographic metadata varied by source and participant and was provided uncurated.

Whole blood was collected in K2EDTA tubes by collaborating institutions according to the institutions' own protocols. For TCRbeta analysis, collaborator samples were shipped as frozen whole blood, as isolated PBMCs, or as DNA extracted from either sample type. TCRbeta CDR3 regions were amplified from genomic DNA using the immunoSEQ Assay, a bias-controlled multiplex PCR. Per the source publication's procedure: The number of nucleated cells in each sample was estimated by amplification of reference gene primers within the assay. To quantify the absolute abundance of each unique TCRbeta CDR3 rearrangement, sequence reads were collapsed and filtered. For each sample, productive Simpson clonality was calculated as the square root of Simpson's diversity index over productive rearrangements. TCRdb took this table from immuneACCESS and kept in-frame rearrangements with V and J called. Such tables lack part of the clones; where checked against another copy, unresolved V genes explain under half of the gap, and the rest is unexplained. The V and J calls and clone size come from that table; D and trimming were worked out from the DNA. This sample has 35,000 or so clones in its table, and roughly 90% of those were observed once. The ten largest clones capture approximately 5.9% of the sample.

For this clone: The antigen it recognizes is unknown. No base quality values were provided; no much bigger clone lies one nucleotide off.

Rearrangement joined TRBV27 to TRBJ2-7; TRBD1 matches 7 bases in the middle. The sample consisted of peripheral blood. This TCR derives from a human donor in a cohort sampled during active COVID-19. The DNA is TGTGCCAGCAGCCGGGGACAGACCTACGAGCAGTACTTC. This sequence encodes CASSRGQTYEQYF.